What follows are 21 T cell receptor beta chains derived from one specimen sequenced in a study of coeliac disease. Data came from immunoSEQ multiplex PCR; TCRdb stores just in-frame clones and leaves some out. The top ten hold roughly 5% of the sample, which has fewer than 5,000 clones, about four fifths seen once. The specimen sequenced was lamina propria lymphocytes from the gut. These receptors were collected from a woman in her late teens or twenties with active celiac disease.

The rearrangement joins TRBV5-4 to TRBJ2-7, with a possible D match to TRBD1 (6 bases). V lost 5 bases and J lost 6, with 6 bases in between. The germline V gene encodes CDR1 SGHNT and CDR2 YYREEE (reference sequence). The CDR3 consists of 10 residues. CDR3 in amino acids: CASRDSEQYF. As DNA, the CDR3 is TGTGCCAGCAGGGACAGCGAGCAGTACTTC.

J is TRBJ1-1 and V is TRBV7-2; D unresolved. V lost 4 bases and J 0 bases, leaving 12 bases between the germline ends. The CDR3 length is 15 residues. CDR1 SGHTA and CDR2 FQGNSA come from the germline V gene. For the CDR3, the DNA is TGTGCCAGCAGCTGGCAGGCCTTAATGAACACTGAAGCTTTCTTT. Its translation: CASSWQALMNTEAFF.

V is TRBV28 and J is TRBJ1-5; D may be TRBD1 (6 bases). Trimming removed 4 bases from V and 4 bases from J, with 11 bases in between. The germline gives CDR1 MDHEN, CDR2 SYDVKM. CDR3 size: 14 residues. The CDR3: CASSYRVGNQPQHF. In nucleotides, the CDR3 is TGTGCCAGCAGTTACAGGGTGGGGAATCAGCCCCAGCATTTT.

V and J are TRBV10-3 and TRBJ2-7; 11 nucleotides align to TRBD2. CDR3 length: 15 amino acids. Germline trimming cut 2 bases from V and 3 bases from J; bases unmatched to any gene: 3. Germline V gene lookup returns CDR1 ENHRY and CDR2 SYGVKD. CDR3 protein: CAISEEGLADYEQYF. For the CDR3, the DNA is TGTGCCATCAGTGAGGAGGGACTAGCGGACTACGAGCAGTACTTC.

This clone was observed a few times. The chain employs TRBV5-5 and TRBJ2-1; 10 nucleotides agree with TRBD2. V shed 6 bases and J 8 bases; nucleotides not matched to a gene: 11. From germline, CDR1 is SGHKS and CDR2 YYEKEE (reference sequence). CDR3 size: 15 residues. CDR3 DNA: TGTGCCAGCACCGGGGCTAGCGGGAGAGGGGATGAGCAGTTCTTC. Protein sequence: CASTGASGRGDEQFF.

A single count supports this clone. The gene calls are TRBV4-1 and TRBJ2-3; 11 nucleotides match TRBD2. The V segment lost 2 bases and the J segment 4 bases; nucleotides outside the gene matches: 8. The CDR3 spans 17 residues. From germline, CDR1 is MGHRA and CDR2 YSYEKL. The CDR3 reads CASSQHLAGGLSDTQYF. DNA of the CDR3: TGCGCCAGCAGCCAACACTTAGCGGGGGGGCTATCAGATACGCAGTATTTT.

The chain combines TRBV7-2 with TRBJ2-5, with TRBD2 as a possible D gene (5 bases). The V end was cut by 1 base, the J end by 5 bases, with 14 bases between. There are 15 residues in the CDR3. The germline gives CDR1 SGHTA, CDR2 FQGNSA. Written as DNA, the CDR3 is TGTGCCAGCAGCTTAGGAGGGAGCGTTGTGGAGACCCAGTACTTC. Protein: CASSLGGSVVETQYF.

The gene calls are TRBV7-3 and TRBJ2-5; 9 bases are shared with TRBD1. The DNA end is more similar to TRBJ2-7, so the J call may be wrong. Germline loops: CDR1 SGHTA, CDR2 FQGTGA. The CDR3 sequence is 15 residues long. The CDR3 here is CASSLRGDRAYEQYF. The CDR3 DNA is TGTGCCAGCAGCTTAAGGGGGGACAGGGCCTACGAGCAGTACTTC.

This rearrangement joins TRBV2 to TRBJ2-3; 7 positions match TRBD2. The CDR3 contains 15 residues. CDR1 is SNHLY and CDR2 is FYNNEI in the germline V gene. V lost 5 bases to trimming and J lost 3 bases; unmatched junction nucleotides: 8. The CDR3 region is CASSRTSAGTDTQYF. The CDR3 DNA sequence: TGTGCCAGCAGTAGAACTAGCGCCGGGACAGATACGCAGTATTTT.

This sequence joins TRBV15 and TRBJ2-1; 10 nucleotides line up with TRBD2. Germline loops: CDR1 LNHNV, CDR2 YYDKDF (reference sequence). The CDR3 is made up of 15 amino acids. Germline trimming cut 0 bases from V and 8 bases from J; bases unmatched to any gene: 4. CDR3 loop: CATSRESGTSDEQFF. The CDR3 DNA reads TGTGCCACCAGCAGAGAAAGCGGGACTAGCGATGAGCAGTTCTTC.

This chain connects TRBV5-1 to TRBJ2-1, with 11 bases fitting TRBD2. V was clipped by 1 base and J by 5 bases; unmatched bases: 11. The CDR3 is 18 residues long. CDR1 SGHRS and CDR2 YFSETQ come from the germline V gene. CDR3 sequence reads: CASSLTIAGGAGNNEQFF. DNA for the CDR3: TGCGCCAGCAGCTTGACGATAGCGGGAGGGGCCGGGAACAATGAGCAGTTCTTC.

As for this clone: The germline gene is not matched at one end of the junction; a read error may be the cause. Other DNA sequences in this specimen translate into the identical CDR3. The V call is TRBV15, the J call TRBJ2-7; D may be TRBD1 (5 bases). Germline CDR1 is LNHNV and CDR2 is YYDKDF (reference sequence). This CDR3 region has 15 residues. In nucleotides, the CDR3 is TGTGCCACCAGCAGAGTCGTGACAGCACGTTACGAACAGTACTTC. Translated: CATSRVVTARYEQYF.

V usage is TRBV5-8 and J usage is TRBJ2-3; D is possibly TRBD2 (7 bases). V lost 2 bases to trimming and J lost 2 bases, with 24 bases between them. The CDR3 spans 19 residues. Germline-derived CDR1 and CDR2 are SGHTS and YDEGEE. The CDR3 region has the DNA TGTGCCAGCAGCTTCCGGGGGGCGTTAAACCCCGACCTCACAGATACGCAGTATTTT. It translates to CASSFRGALNPDLTDTQYF. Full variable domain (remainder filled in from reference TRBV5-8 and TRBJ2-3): EAGVTQSPTHLIKTRGQQATLRCSPISGHTSVYWYQQALGLGLQFLLWYDEGEERNRGNFPPRFSGRQFPNYSSELNVNALELEDSALYLCASSFRGALNPDLTDTQYFGPGTRLTVL.

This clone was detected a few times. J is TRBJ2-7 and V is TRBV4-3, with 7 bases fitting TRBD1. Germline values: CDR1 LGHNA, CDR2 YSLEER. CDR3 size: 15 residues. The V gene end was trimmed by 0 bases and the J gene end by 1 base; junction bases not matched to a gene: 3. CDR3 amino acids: CASSQDPGQSYEQYF. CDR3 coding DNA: TGCGCCAGCAGCCAAGATCCGGGACAGTCCTACGAGCAGTACTTC.

The DNA for the CDR3 is TGCAGCGTTGAAGGACAGGGGAACTATGGCTACACCTTC. It is translated as CSVEGQGNYGYTF. The chain recombines TRBV29-1 with TRBJ1-2; 8 bases map to TRBD1. The V gene's germline CDR1 is SQVTM and CDR2 ANQGSEA. V was pared by 1 base and J by 2 bases, with 0 bases of the junction left unmatched. The CDR3 loop spans 13 amino acids. The full variable domain, rest sourced from reference TRBV29-1 and TRBJ1-2, is SAVISQKPSRDICQRGTSLTIQCQVDSQVTMMFWYRQQPGQSLTLIATANQGSEATYESGFVIDKFPISRPNLTFSTLTVSNMSPEDSSIYLCSVEGQGNYGYTFGSGTRLTVV.

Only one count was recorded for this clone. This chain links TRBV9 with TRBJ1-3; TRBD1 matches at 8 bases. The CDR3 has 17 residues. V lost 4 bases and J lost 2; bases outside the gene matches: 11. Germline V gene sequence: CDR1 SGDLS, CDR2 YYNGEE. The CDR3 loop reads CASSRNRPTGAGNTIYF. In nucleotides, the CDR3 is TGTGCCAGCAGCCGAAATAGGCCGACAGGGGCTGGAAACACCATATATTTT.

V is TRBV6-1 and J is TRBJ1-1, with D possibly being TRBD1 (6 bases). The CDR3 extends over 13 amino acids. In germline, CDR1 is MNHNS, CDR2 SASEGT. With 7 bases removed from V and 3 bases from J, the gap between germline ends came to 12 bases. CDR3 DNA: TGTGCCAGCACAAGGGGGAGGGACACTGAAGCTTTCTTT. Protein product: CASTRGRDTEAFF.

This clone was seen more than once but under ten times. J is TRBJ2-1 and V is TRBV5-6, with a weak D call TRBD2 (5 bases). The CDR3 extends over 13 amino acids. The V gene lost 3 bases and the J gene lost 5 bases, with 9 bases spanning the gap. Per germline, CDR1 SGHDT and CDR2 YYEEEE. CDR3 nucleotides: TGTGCCAGCAGCTCGGGGTGGGACAATGAGCAGTTCTTC. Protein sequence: CASSSGWDNEQFF.

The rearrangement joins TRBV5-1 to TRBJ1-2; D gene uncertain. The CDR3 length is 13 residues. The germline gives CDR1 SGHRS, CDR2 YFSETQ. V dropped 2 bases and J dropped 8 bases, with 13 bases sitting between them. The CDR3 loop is CASSFEPQQGYTF. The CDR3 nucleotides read TGCGCCAGCAGCTTCGAGCCACAGCAGGGCTACACCTTC.

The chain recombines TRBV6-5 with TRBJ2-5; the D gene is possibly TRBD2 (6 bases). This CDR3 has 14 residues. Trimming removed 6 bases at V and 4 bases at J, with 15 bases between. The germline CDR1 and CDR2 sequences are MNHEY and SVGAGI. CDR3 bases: TGTGCCAGCAGCGGAGGGGCTAGCGCAGAGACCCAGTACTTC. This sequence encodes CASSGGASAETQYF.

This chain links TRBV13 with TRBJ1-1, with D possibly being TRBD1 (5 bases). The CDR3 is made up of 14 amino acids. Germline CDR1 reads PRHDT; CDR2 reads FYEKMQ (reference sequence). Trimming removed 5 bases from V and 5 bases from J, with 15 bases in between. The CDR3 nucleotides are TGTGCCAGCAGCCGCAGCAGGGATCGAACTGAAGCTTTCTTT. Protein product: CASSRSRDRTEAFF.